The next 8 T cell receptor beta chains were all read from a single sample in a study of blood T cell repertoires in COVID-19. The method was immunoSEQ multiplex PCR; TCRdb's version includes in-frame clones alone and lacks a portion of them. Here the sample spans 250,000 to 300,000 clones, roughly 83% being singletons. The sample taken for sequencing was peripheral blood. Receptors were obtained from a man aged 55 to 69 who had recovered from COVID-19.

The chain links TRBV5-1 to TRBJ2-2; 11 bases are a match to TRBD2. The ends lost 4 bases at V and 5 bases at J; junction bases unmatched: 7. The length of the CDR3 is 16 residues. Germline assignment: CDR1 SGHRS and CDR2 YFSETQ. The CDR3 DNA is TGCGCCAGCAGCACGGGACTAGCGGAGCCTACCGGGGAGCTGTTTTTT. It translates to CASSTGLAEPTGELFF.

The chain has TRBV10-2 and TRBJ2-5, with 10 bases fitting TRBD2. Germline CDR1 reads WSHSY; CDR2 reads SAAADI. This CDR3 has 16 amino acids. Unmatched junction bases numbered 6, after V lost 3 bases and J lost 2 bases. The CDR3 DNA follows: TGCGCCAGCAGTGATCGAGCGGGAGGGGGTCAAGAGACCCAGTACTTC. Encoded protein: CASSDRAGGGQETQYF.

The CDR3 sequence is CASSLDRGYGYTF. DNA of the CDR3: TGTGCCAGCAGCTTAGACAGGGGCTATGGCTACACCTTC. J is TRBJ1-2 and V is TRBV7-8; 7 bases are shared with TRBD1. Trimming at V came to 1 base and at J to 4 bases, leaving 0 bases not matched to a gene. CDR1 and CDR2 from the germline V gene are SGHVS and FQNEAQ. The CDR3 contains 13 residues.

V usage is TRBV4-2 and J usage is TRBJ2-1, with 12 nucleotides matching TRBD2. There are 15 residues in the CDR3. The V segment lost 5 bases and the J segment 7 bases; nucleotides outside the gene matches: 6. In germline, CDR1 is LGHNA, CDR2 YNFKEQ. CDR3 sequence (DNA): TGTGCCAGCAGCTTAAGACTAGCGGGAGATAATGAGCAGTTCTTC. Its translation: CASSLRLAGDNEQFF.

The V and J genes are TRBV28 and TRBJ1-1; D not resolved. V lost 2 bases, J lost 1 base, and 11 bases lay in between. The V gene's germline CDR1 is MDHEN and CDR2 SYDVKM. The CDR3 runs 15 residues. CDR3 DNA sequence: TGTGCCAGCAGTTTACCAGGCTCCGAGAACACTGAAGCTTTCTTT. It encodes CASSLPGSENTEAFF.

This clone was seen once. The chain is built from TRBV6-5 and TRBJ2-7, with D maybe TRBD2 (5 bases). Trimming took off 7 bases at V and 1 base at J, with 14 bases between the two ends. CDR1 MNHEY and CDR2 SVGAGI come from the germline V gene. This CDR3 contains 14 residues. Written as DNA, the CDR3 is TGTGCCAGCATCGACCCCCGGGAATCCTACGAGCAGTACTTC. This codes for CASIDPRESYEQYF.

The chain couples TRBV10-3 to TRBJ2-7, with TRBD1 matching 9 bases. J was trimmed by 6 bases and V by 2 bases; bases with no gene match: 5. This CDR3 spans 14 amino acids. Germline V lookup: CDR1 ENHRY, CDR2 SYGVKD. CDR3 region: CAISEPWTGVEQYF. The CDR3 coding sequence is TGTGCCATCAGTGAGCCCTGGACAGGGGTCGAGCAGTACTTC.

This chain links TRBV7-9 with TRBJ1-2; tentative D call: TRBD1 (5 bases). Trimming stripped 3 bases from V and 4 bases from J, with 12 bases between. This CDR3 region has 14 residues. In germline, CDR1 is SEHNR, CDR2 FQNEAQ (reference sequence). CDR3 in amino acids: CASSLSRVPYGYTF. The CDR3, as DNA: TGTGCCAGCAGCTTGAGCAGGGTCCCCTATGGCTACACCTTC.